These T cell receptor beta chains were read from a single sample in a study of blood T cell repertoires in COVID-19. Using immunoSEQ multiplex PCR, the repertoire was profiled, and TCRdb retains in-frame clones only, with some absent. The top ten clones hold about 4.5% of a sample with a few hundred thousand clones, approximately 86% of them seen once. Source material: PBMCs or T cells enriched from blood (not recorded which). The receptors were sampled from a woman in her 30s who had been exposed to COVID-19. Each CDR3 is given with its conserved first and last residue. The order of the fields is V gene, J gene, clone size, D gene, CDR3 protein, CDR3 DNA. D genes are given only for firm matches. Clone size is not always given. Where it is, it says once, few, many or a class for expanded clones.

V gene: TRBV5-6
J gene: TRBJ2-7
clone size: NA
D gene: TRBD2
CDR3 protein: CASSLTGGEQYF
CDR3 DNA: TGTGCCAGCAGCTTGACGGGGGGCGAGCAGTACTTC

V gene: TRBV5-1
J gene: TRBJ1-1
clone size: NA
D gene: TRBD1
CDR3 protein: CASSAQGKNTEAFF
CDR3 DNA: TGCGCCAGCAGCGCACAGGGGAAAAACACTGAAGCTTTCTTT

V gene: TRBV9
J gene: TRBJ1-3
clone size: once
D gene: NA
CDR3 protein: CASSVSAATADIVANTIYF
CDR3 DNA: TGTGCCAGCAGCGTATCCGCGGCCACCGCGGATATCGTAGCAAACACCATATATTTT

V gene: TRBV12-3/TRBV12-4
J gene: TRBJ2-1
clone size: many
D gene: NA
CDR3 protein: CASSLGANNEQFF
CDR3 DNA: TGTGCCAGCAGTTTAGGGGCAAACAATGAGCAGTTCTTC

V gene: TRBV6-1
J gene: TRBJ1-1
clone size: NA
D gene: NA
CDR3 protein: CASSEARGRRNTEAFF
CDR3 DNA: TGTGCCAGCAGTGAAGCACGGGGGAGGAGAAACACTGAAGCTTTCTTT

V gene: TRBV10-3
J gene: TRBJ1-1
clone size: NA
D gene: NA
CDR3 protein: CAISESGADTEAFF
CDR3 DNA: TGTGCCATCAGTGAGTCAGGGGCGGACACTGAAGCTTTCTTT

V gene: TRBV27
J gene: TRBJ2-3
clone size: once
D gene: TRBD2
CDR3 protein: CASSLSGSTDTQYF
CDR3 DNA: TGTGCCAGCAGTCTTAGCGGGAGCACAGATACGCAGTATTTT

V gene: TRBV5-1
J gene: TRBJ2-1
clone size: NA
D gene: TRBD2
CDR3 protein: CASSSFNSGGANEQFF
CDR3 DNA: TGCGCCAGCAGCTCATTCAATAGCGGGGGGGCCAATGAGCAGTTCTTC

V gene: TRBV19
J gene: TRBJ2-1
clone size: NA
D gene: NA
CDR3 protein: CASSILSSYNEQFF
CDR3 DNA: TGTGCCAGTAGTATTCTTTCCTCCTACAATGAGCAGTTCTTC

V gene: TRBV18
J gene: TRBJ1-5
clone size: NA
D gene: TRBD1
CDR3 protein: CASSPGQGNNQPQHF
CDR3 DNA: TGTGCCAGCTCACCCGGACAGGGGAACAATCAGCCCCAGCATTTT

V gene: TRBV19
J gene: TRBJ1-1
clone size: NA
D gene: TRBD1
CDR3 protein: CASSITGVNTEAFF
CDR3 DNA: TGTGCCAGTAGTATAACAGGGGTGAACACTGAAGCTTTCTTT

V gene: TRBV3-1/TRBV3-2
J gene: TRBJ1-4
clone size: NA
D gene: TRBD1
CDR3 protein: CASSQGQSNEKLFF
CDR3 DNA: TGTGCCAGCAGCCAGGGACAGAGTAATGAAAAACTGTTTTTT

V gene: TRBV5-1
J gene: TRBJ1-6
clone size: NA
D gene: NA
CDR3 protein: CASRGAGGNSPLHF
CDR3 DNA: TGCGCCAGCAGGGGGGCAGGAGGTAATTCACCCCTCCACTTT

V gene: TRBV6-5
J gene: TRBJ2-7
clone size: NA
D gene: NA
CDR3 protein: CASSYHQAGAYEQYF
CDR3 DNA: TGTGCCAGCAGTTACCATCAGGCAGGTGCCTACGAGCAGTACTTC

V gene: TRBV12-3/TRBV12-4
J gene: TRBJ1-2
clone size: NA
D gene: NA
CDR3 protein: CASSSRQRYGYTF
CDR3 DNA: TGTGCCAGCAGTTCTCGACAACGGTATGGCTACACCTTC

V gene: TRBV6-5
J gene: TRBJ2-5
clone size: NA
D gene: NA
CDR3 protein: CASTWQGGQETQYF
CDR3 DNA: TGTGCCAGCACTTGGCAGGGTGGGCAAGAGACCCAGTACTTC

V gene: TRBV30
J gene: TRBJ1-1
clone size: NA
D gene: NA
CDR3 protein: CAWAREATEAFF
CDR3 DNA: TGTGCCTGGGCCAGGGAGGCCACTGAAGCTTTCTTT

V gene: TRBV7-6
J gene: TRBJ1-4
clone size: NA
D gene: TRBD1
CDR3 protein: CASSLRDDRVTTNEKLFF
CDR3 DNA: TGTGCCAGCAGCTTACGCGACGACAGGGTGACGACTAATGAAAAACTGTTTTTT

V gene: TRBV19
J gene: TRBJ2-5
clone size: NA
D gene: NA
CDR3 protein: CASSRLSGETQYF
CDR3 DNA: TGTGCCAGTAGTAGACTCTCGGGGGAGACCCAGTACTTC

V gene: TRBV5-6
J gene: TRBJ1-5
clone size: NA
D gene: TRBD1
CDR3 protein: CASSEGTGVGQPQHF
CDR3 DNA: TGTGCCAGCAGCGAAGGGACAGGGGTCGGTCAGCCCCAGCATTTT

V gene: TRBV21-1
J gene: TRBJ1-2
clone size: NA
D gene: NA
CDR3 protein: CASSEKIPSRRLRGTNYGYTF
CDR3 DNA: TGTGCCAGCAGCGAAAAAATCCCATCCCGAAGGCTCCGAGGCACTAACTATGGCTACACCTTC

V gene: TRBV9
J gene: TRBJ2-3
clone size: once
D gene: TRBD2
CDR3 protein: CASSVTGAGGSTDTQYF
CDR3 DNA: TGTGCCAGCAGCGTAACTGGTGCGGGGGGGAGCACAGATACGCAGTATTTT

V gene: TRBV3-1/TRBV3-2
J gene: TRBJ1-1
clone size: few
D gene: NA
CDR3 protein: CASSHRVNTEAFF
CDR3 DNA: TGTGCCAGCAGCCACAGGGTGAACACTGAAGCTTTCTTT

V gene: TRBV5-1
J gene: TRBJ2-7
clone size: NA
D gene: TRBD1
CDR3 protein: CASSQGQGGTRYEQYF
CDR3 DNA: TGCGCCAGCAGCCAAGGACAGGGCGGGACGCGGTACGAGCAGTACTTC

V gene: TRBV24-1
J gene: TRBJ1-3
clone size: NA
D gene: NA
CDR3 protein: CATSDPDRNTIYF
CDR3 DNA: TGTGCCACCAGTGACCCCGACAGAAACACCATATATTTT

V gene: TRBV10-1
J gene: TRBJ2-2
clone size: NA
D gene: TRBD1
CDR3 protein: CASSEGQGAGELFF
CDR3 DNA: TGCGCCAGCAGTGAAGGACAGGGGGCCGGGGAGCTGTTTTTT

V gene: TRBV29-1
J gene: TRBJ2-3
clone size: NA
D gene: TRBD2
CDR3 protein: CSVGGTSGGEDTQYF
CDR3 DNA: TGCAGCGTGGGAGGGACTAGCGGGGGGGAGGATACGCAGTATTTT

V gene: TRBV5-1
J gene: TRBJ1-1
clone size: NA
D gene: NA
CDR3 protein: CASGKQGLTEAFF
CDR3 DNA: TGCGCCAGCGGAAAACAGGGATTAACTGAAGCTTTCTTT

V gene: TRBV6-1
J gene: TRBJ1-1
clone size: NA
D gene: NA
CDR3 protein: CASSEAGGGTEAFF
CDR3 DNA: TGTGCCAGCAGTGAAGCGGGGGGAGGCACTGAAGCTTTCTTT

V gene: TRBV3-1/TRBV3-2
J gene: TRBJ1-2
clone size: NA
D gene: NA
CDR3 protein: CASSQGTRGYGYTF
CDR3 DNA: TGTGCCAGCAGCCAGGGGACCAGGGGCTATGGCTACACCTTC

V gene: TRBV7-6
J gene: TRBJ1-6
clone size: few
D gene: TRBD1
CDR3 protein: CASSPGTGVGNSPLHF
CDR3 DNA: TGTGCCAGCAGCCCTGGGACAGGGGTGGGGAATTCACCCCTCCACTTT

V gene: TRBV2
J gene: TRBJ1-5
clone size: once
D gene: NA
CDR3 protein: CASVRQGGPNQPQHF
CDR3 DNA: TGTGCCAGCGTGCGCCAAGGAGGCCCCAATCAGCCCCAGCATTTT

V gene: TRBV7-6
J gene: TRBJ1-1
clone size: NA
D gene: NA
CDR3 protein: CASSQEMEGMNTEAFF
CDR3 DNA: TGTGCCAGCAGCCAGGAGATGGAGGGGATGAACACTGAAGCTTTCTTT

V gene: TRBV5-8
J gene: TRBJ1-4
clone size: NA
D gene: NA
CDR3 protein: CASSRDSGLATNEKLFF
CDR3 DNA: TGTGCCAGCAGCCGAGACTCTGGACTTGCAACTAATGAAAAACTGTTTTTT

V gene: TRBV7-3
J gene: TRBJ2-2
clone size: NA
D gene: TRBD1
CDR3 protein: CASSWGTGSTGELFF
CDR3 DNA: TGTGCCAGCAGCTGGGGGACAGGGAGCACCGGGGAGCTGTTTTTT

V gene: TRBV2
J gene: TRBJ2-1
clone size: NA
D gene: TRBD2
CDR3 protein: CASSEALSGGAYNEQFF
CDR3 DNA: TGTGCCAGCAGTGAAGCGCTTAGCGGGGGGGCCTACAATGAGCAGTTCTTC

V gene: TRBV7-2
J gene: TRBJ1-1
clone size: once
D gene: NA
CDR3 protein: CASSLDKGSVTEAFF
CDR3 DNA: TGTGCCAGCAGCTTAGACAAGGGGTCGGTCACTGAAGCTTTCTTT

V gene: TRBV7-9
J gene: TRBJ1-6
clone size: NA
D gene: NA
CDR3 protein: CASSTSPGHPPSPLHF
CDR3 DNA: TGTGCCAGCAGCACGTCCCCGGGACACCCACCTTCACCCCTCCACTTT

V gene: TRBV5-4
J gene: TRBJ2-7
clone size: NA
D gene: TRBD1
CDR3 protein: CASSPQGDYEQYF
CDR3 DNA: TGTGCCAGCAGCCCTCAGGGGGACTACGAGCAGTACTTC

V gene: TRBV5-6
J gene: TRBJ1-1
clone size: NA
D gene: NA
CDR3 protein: CASSFLKGKGSTEAFF
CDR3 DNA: TGTGCCAGCAGCTTCCTCAAAGGGAAGGGGTCCACTGAAGCTTTCTTT

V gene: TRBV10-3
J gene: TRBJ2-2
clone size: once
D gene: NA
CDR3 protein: CAIRRDANTGELFF
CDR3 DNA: TGTGCCATCAGGCGCGATGCGAACACCGGGGAGCTGTTTTTT

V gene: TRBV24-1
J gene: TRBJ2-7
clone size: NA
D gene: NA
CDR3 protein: CATSGEPETYEQYF
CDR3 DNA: TGTGCCACCAGTGGTGAGCCCGAGACCTACGAGCAGTACTTC

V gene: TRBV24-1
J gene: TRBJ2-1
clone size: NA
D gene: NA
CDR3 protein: CATSDSRGNEQFF
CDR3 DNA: TGTGCCACCAGTGACTCCAGGGGCAATGAGCAGTTCTTC

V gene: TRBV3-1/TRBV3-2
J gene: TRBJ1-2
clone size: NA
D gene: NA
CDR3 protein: CASSQGSRNYGYTF
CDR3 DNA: TGTGCCAGCAGCCAAGGGAGCCGAAACTATGGCTACACCTTC

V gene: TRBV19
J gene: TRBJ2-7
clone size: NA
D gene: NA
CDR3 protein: CASSIQGSSYEQYF
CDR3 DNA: TGTGCCAGTAGTATACAGGGGAGCTCCTACGAGCAGTACTTC

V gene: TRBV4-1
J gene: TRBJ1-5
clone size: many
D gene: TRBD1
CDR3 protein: CASSQEGTGSYQPQHF
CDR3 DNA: TGCGCCAGCAGCCAGGAGGGGACAGGGTCTTATCAGCCCCAGCATTTT

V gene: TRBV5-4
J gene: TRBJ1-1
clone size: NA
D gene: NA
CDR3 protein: CASSFDWRLGSEAFF
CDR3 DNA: TGTGCCAGCAGCTTCGACTGGAGGTTGGGCTCTGAAGCTTTCTTT

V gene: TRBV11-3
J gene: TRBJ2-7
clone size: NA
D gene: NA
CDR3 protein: CASSLAGDEQYF
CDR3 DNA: TGTGCCAGCAGCTTAGCAGGGGACGAGCAGTACTTC

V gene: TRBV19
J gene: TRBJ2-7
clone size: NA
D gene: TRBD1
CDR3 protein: CASTGQGYEQYF
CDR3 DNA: TGTGCCAGTACGGGACAGGGCTACGAGCAGTACTTC

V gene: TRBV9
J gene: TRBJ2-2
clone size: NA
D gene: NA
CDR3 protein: CASSVGPATNTGELFF
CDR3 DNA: TGTGCCAGCAGCGTAGGTCCAGCGACGAACACCGGGGAGCTGTTTTTT

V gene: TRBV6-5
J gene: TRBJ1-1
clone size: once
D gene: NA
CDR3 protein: CASSYDRNTEAFF
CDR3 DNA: TGTGCCAGCAGTTACGACAGGAACACTGAAGCTTTCTTT

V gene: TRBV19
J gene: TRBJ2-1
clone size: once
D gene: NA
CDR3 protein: CASTPNAAPGYNEQFF
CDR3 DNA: TGTGCCAGTACCCCAAACGCGGCCCCGGGATACAATGAGCAGTTCTTC

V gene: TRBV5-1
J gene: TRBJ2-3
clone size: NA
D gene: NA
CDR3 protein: CASSLASGGTDTQYF
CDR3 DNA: TGCGCCAGCAGCTTGGCCTCGGGGGGCACAGATACGCAGTATTTT

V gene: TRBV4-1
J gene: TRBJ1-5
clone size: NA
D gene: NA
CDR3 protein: CASSQEGGNQPQHF
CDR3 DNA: TGCGCCAGCAGCCAAGAGGGCGGCAATCAGCCCCAGCATTTT

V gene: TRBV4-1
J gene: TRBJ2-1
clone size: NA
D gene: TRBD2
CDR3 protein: CASSQERARRGVGNEQFF
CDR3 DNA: TGCGCCAGCAGCCAAGAGCGGGCTAGGCGGGGGGTGGGCAATGAGCAGTTCTTC

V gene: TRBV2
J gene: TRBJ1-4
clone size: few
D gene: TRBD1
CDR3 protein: CASRDRAGFEKLFF
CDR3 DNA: TGTGCCAGCAGGGACAGGGCTGGATTCGAAAAACTGTTTTTT

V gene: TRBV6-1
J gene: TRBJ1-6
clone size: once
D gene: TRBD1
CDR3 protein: CASSGVLWTGPTRSPLHF
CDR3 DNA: TGTGCCAGCAGTGGGGTACTCTGGACAGGACCCACTCGCTCACCCCTCCACTTT

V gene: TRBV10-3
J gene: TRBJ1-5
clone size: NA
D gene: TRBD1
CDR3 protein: CAISTLDRRDQPQHF
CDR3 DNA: TGTGCCATCAGTACCCTGGACAGGCGGGATCAGCCCCAGCATTTT

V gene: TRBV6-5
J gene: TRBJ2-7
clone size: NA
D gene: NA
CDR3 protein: CASRRGDEQYF
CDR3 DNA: TGTGCCAGCAGAAGGGGCGACGAGCAGTACTTC

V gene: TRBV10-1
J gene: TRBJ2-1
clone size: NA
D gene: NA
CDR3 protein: CASSESAGEQFF
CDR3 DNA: TGCGCCAGCAGTGAGTCCGCGGGGGAGCAGTTCTTC